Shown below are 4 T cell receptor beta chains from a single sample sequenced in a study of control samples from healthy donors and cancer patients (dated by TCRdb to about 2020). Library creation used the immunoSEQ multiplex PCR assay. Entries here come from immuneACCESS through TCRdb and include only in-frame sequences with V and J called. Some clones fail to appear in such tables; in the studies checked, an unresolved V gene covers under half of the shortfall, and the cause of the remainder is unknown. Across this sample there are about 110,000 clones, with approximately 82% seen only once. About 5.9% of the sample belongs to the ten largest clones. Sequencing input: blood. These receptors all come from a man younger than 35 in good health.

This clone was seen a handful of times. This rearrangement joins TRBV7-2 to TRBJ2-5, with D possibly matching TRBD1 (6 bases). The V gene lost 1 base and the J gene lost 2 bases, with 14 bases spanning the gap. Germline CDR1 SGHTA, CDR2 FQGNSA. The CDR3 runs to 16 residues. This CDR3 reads CASSLGQAPNQETQYF. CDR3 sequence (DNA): TGTGCCAGCAGCTTAGGACAGGCGCCGAATCAAGAGACCCAGTACTTC.

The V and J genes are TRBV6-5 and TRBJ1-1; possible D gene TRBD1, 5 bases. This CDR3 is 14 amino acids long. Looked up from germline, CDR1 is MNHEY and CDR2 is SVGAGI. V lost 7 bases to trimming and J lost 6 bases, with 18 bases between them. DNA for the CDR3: TGTGCCAGCACCCCAAATTATGGGGCAGCTGAAGCTTTCTTT. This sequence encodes CASTPNYGAAEAFF.

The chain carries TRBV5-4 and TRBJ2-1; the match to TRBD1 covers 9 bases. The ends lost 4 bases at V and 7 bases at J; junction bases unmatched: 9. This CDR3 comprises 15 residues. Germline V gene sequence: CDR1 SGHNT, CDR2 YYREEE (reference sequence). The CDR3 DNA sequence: TGTGCCAGCAGCGACCAAGGACAGGGGAAGAATGAGCAGTTCTTC. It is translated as CASSDQGQGKNEQFF.

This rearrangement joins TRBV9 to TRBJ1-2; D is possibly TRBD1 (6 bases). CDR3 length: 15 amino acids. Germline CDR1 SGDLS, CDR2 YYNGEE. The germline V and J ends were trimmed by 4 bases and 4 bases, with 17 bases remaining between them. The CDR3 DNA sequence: TGTGCCAGCAGCCCCTCTCAGGGACATTTCTATGGCTACACCTTC. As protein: CASSPSQGHFYGYTF. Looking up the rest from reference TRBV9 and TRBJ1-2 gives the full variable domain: DSGVTQTPKHLITATGQRVTLRCSPRSGDLSVYWYQQSLDQGLQFLIQYYNGEERAKGNILERFSAQQFPDLHSELNLSSLELGDSALYFCASSPSQGHFYGYTFGSGTRLTVV.